The 9 T cell receptor beta chains presented below share a single source sample, sequenced in a study of T cells after yellow fever vaccination. MiXCR, run by TCRdb on the 5' RACE reads, gives a single entry per CDR3 protein. Here the sample spans some 320,000 distinct CDR3 sequences, around 4.3% being singletons. This specimen was PBMCs, taken 15 days after the yellow fever booster vaccination. These receptors all come from a man aged 18-30 years who received the YFV17D yellow fever vaccine.

This clonotype appeared many times. The V gene is TRBV7-6, the J gene TRBJ2-1; 9 bases fit TRBD2. The CDR3 extends over 15 amino acids. V shed 1 base and J 6 bases; nucleotides not matched to a gene: 4. Germline-derived CDR1 and CDR2 are SGHVS and FNYEAQ. The CDR3 DNA sequence: TGTGCCAGCAGCTTAGGGACTAGCGATGTCAATGAGCAGTTCTTC. Amino acid sequence: CASSLGTSDVNEQFF.

This clonotype appeared many times. The chain combines TRBV12-3 or TRBV12-4 with TRBJ2-7, with a possible D match to TRBD2 (6 bases). The CDR3 is 13 amino acids. Trimming pared 3 bases from V and 7 bases from J, leaving 13 bases between. CDR3 amino acids: CASSFESRGEQYV. The CDR3 nucleotides are TGTGCCAGCAGTTTCGAATCTCGGGGGGAGCAGTACGTC.

The V and J genes are TRBV7-9 and TRBJ1-1; D may be TRBD1 (5 bases). The CDR3 covers 17 residues. The germline V gene encodes CDR1 SEHNR and CDR2 FQNEAQ (reference sequence). V was pared by 10 bases and J by 0 bases, with 24 bases between. CDR3 coding DNA: TGTGCCATCCCGTTGACAGTCCGAGGAGACATGAACACTGAAGCTTTCTTT. This encodes CAIPLTVRGDMNTEAFF.

This clonotype was seen repeatedly, ten times or more. The V gene is TRBV7-3, the J gene TRBJ2-3; D ambiguous. The CDR3 is 13 residues long. From germline, CDR1 is SGHTA and CDR2 FQGTGA. Trimming took off 0 bases at V and 5 bases at J, with 6 bases between the two ends. In DNA, the CDR3 is TGTGCCAGCAGCTTAACGTTTGAAGATACGCAGTATTTT. Protein product: CASSLTFEDTQYF.

The sample holds many counts of this clonotype. The rearrangement uses TRBV7-9 and TRBJ1-1; no reliable D call. This CDR3 is built from 14 residues. The germline gives CDR1 SEHNR, CDR2 FQNEAQ (reference sequence). Trimming left V 2 bases short and J 2 bases short, with 9 bases between. CDR3 region: CASSLLRRNTEAFF. Written as DNA, the CDR3 is TGTGCCAGCAGCTTATTGCGCCGAAACACTGAAGCTTTCTTT.

This clonotype has only a few counts. J is TRBJ1-2 and V is TRBV25-1, with D uncertain. The CDR3 extends over 13 amino acids. Per the germline V gene, CDR1 is MGHDK and CDR2 is SYGVNS. Trimming took off 2 bases at V and 8 bases at J, with 12 bases between the two ends. The CDR3 is CASSEVNVGGYTF. CDR3 nucleotides: TGTGCCAGCAGTGAAGTGAACGTGGGGGGCTACACCTTC.

The chain carries TRBV5-1 and TRBJ1-1; D perhaps matches TRBD1 (5 bases). Germline lookup yields CDR1 SGHRS and CDR2 YFSETQ. The CDR3 has 14 amino acids. The V and J ends lost 9 bases and 7 bases respectively, with 22 bases between them. This CDR3 reads CATGLTGEIGEAFF. DNA for the CDR3: TGCGCCACTGGACTGACGGGGGAAATAGGTGAAGCTTTCTTT.

Many counts were recorded for this clonotype. The chain employs TRBV4-1 and TRBJ2-2; D call uncertain. Trimming left V 0 bases short and J 1 base short, with 12 bases between. Germline V gene data show CDR1 as MGHRA and CDR2 as YSYEKL. This CDR3 is 17 amino acids long. The CDR3 is CASSQDPETGNTGELFF. DNA for the CDR3: TGCGCCAGCAGCCAAGATCCCGAGACGGGGAACACCGGGGAGCTGTTTTTT.

This clonotype was seen at least ten times. J is TRBJ2-1 and V is TRBV20-1; no firm D call. In germline, CDR1 is DFQATT, CDR2 SNEGSKA (reference sequence). V lost 5 bases, J lost 6 bases, and 14 bases lay in between. The CDR3 runs to 13 residues. The CDR3 sequence is CSAVTPYLNEQFF. The CDR3 DNA sequence: TGCAGTGCTGTGACCCCGTATCTCAATGAGCAGTTCTTC.